Sequencing of this T cell receptor beta chain was carried out in a study of T cells in localized non-small cell lung cancer. Some clones are missing from TCRdb's copy, which holds only in-frame ones; the method was immunoSEQ multiplex PCR. The sample records approximately 3,000 clones, around 30% being singletons. The sequencing used normal lung tissue next to the tumor, collected before any cancer treatment. The TCR comes from a female donor older than 55 with stage I squamous cell lung carcinoma.

CDR3 DNA: TGTGCCAGCAGTCCCTTTGTAGGTCAGCCCCAGCATTTT. Residues: CASSPFVGQPQHF. The chain employs TRBV28 and TRBJ1-5, with D uncertain. V lost 5 bases, J lost 6 bases, and 11 bases lay in between. From germline, CDR1 is MDHEN and CDR2 SYDVKM. The CDR3 runs 13 residues.